The rows below give T cell receptor beta chains drawn from one sample of a study of graft-versus-host responses after intestinal transplantation. Some clones are missing from TCRdb's copy, which holds only in-frame ones; the method was immunoSEQ multiplex PCR. The data contain 9,900 or so clones, approximately 88% of them singletons. Sequenced material: PBMCs, taken about 250 days after intestinal transplant. The receptors originated from a human patient who received an intestinal transplant, so some T cells may come from the graft donor. CDR3s include the opening cysteine and the closing phenylalanine or tryptophan. The order of the fields is D gene, J gene, clone size, V gene, CDR3 protein, CDR3 DNA. D genes are given only for firm matches. For some rows the clone size is stated as once, few or many, or as a class when expanded; others skip it.

.,TRBJ2-3,.,TRBV5-1,CASSLAPGVGTDTQYF,TGCGCCAGCAGCTTGGCTCCGGGGGTCGGCACAGATACGCAGTATTTT
TRBD2,TRBJ2-7,.,TRBV6-6,CASSYSKDMGGYEQYF,TGTGCCAGCAGTTACTCGAAGGACATGGGAGGGTACGAGCAGTACTTC
TRBD1,TRBJ1-3,.,TRBV5-4,CASSLGTGAAGNTIYF,TGTGCCAGCAGCTTGGGTACAGGGGCGGCCGGAAACACCATATATTTT
TRBD1,TRBJ1-2,.,TRBV5-4,CASSSYDRGLDYGYTF,TGTGCCAGCAGCTCCTATGACAGGGGGCTTGACTATGGCTACACCTTC
.,TRBJ1-2,.,TRBV6-5,CASSFRHGGFYGYTF,TGTGCCAGCAGTTTTCGACATGGAGGGTTCTATGGCTACACCTTC
TRBD1,TRBJ1-4,once,TRBV7-9,CASSPEGGKKKLFF,TGTGCCAGCAGCCCCGAAGGGGGCAAGAAAAAACTGTTTTTT
TRBD1,TRBJ2-7,.,TRBV5-5,CASSPDRGYEQYF,TGCGCCAGCAGCCCGGACAGGGGCTACGAGCAGTACTTC
.,TRBJ2-7,.,TRBV9,CASSVAAGSYEQYF,TGTGCCAGCAGCGTAGCAGCAGGCTCCTACGAGCAGTACTTC
TRBD1,TRBJ2-1,.,TRBV5-1,CASSLGTGGSYNEQFF,TGCGCCAGCAGCTTGGGGACAGGGGGCTCCTACAATGAGCAGTTCTTC
TRBD2,TRBJ2-1,.,TRBV28,CASSVIAGRDRNEQFF,TGTGCCAGCAGTGTGATAGCGGGGCGGGATCGGAATGAGCAGTTCTTC
TRBD2,TRBJ2-7,few,TRBV6-1,CASRDQAGGPYEQYF,TGTGCCAGCAGGGATCAAGCGGGAGGCCCCTACGAGCAGTACTTC
TRBD1,TRBJ2-6,.,TRBV6-5,CASSSRGRGANVLTF,TGTGCCAGCAGCTCCAGGGGGCGAGGGGCCAACGTCCTGACTTTC
TRBD1,TRBJ2-1,once,TRBV7-9,CASSTGTGLYNEQFF,TGTGCCAGCAGCACCGGGACAGGGCTATACAATGAGCAGTTCTTC
TRBD2,TRBJ2-3,.,TRBV29-1,CSVGAGGWLTDTQYF,TGCAGCGTCGGAGCGGGAGGTTGGCTCACAGATACGCAGTATTTT
.,TRBJ2-7,.,TRBV19,CASSSNGRMEQYF,TGTGCCAGTAGTAGTAACGGGAGAATGGAGCAGTACTTC
TRBD2,TRBJ2-1,.,TRBV7-9,CASRLTSATYNEQFF,TGTGCCAGCAGGTTAACTAGCGCCACCTACAATGAGCAGTTCTTC
.,TRBJ2-3,.,TRBV27,CASSLNRAVDTQYF,TGTGCCAGCAGTTTAAACAGGGCGGTAGATACGCAGTATTTT
TRBD2,TRBJ2-1,.,TRBV7-3,CASSFGGSNEQFF,TGTGCCAGCAGCTTCGGGGGGTCCAATGAGCAGTTCTTC
.,TRBJ2-7,large,TRBV6-1,CASSEAGDNSYEQYF,TGTGCCAGCAGTGAAGCAGGAGACAACTCCTACGAGCAGTACTTC
.,TRBJ1-5,.,TRBV16,CASSQPEGINQPQHF,TGTGCCAGCAGCCAACCCGAAGGCATAAATCAGCCCCAGCATTTT
.,TRBJ1-6,.,TRBV28,CASSLGLYNSPLHF,TGTGCCAGCAGTTTAGGGCTTTATAATTCACCCCTCCACTTT
TRBD1,TRBJ2-3,.,TRBV5-1,CASVTGTGGSTDTQYF,TGCGCCAGCGTAACCGGGACAGGGGGAAGCACAGATACGCAGTATTTT
TRBD2,TRBJ2-1,.,TRBV28,CASRRAGTSGSGSEQFF,TGTGCCAGTAGACGCGCCGGGACTAGCGGGAGTGGAAGTGAGCAGTTCTTC
.,TRBJ2-5,.,TRBV2,CASSTTGRKEETQYF,TGTGCCAGCAGTACGACAGGGAGGAAGGAAGAGACCCAGTACTTC
TRBD2,TRBJ2-3,.,TRBV29-1,CSVSGLAGYTDTQYF,TGCAGCGTTTCTGGACTAGCGGGGTACACAGATACGCAGTATTTT
.,TRBJ2-5,.,TRBV5-6,CASSLYGGRGGETQYF,TGTGCCAGCAGCTTGTACGGCGGGAGAGGGGGAGAGACCCAGTACTTC